Following are 17 T cell receptor beta chains from one sample sequenced in a study of T cell clonotyping in hematopoietic cell transplantation. Method: immunoSEQ multiplex PCR; TCRdb's copy keeps in-frame clones and lacks some. The table includes over 10,000 clones, more than 90% detected once. Sequenced here: PBMCs, sampled 100 days after allogeneic stem cell transplant. These receptors were collected from a female patient aged 50-59 years who had an allogeneic stem cell transplant from an unrelated donor, so the T cells may come from the graft donor. Some clones in this sample may be carry-over from other donors' samples.

This clone was counted once. This rearrangement joins TRBV7-9 to TRBJ2-2, with D maybe TRBD1 (7 bases). The CDR3 has 17 amino acids. The V and J ends lost 11 bases and 0 bases respectively, with 22 bases between them. Per germline, CDR1 SEHNR and CDR2 FQNEAQ (reference sequence). CDR3 sequence: CALPPGRGATNTGELFF. CDR3 nucleotides: TGTGCCTTACCCCCGGGCAGGGGGGCCACGAACACCGGGGAGCTGTTTTTT.

The J gene is TRBJ1-4, the V gene TRBV9; D gene uncertain. The germline CDR1 and CDR2 sequences are SGDLS and YYNGEE. The CDR3 has 16 residues. V lost 5 bases, J lost 5 bases, and 19 bases lay in between. CDR3 sequence (DNA): TGTGCCAGCAGTAAGGGAGTCCTCCCCTACAATGAAAAACTGTTTTTT. Amino acids: CASSKGVLPYNEKLFF.

The chain carries TRBV7-9 and TRBJ1-1; 8 nucleotides match TRBD1. The J segment lost 11 bases and the V segment lost 3 bases, leaving 8 bases of the junction unmatched. The CDR3 runs to 13 residues. Germline V CDR1 and CDR2: SEHNR, FQNEAQ (reference sequence). The DNA for the CDR3 is TGTGCCAGCAGCTTGGACAGGGCGGGATGGGCTTTCTTT. Its protein is CASSLDRAGWAFF. The whole variable domain, filled in from reference TRBV7-9 and TRBJ1-1, reads DTGVSQNPRHKITKRGQNVTFRCDPISEHNRLYWYRQTLGQGPEFLTYFQNEAQLEKSRLLSDRFSAERPKGSFSTLEIQRTEQGDSAMYLCASSLDRAGWAFFGQGTRLTVV.

The chain uses TRBV6-5 and TRBJ2-1; D may be TRBD2 (7 bases). Per germline, CDR1 MNHEY and CDR2 SVGAGI. V lost 4 bases and J 0 bases, leaving 10 bases between the germline ends. This CDR3 has 15 amino acids. This chain's CDR3 is CASSSGEGSYNEQFF. Here the CDR3 DNA reads TGTGCCAGCAGTTCAGGGGAGGGCTCCTACAATGAGCAGTTCTTC.

The chain links TRBV2 to TRBJ1-2; D possibly corresponds to TRBD1 (6 bases). CDR1 is SNHLY and CDR2 is FYNNEI in the germline V gene. Between the trimmed V and J ends, which lost 7 bases and 3 bases, there was a span of 18 bases. The CDR3 is made up of 15 amino acids. Here the CDR3 DNA reads TGTGCCAGCATCCTGACTGAGGACAGTCACTATGGCTACACCTTC. Its protein is CASILTEDSHYGYTF. Looking up the rest from reference TRBV2 and TRBJ1-2 gives the full variable domain: EPEVTQTPSHQVTQMGQEVILRCVPISNHLYFYWYRQILGQKVEFLVSFYNNEISEKSEIFDDQFSVERPDGSNFTLKIRSTKLEDSAMYFCASILTEDSHYGYTFGSGTRLTVV.

The gene calls are TRBV19 and TRBJ1-5, with D maybe TRBD1 (6 bases). Trimming took off 8 bases at V and 3 bases at J, with 17 bases between the two ends. This CDR3 has 15 residues. Per the germline V gene, CDR1 is LNHDA and CDR2 is SQIVND (reference sequence). CDR3: CASPTGGIDNQPQHF. CDR3 sequence (DNA): TGTGCCAGTCCGACAGGCGGAATTGACAATCAGCCCCAGCATTTT.

This chain joins TRBV18 and TRBJ1-1; D is unresolved. V was pared by 7 bases and J by 0 bases, with 9 bases between. The germline gives CDR1 KGHSH, CDR2 LQKENI. The CDR3 loop spans 13 amino acids. The CDR3 nucleotides are TGTGCCAGCTTTCAGCAGATGAACACTGAAGCTTTCTTT. This codes for CASFQQMNTEAFF.

In this sample, this clone turned up once. This chain connects TRBV4-1 to TRBJ2-3; D is possibly TRBD1 (5 bases). The CDR3 spans 16 residues. Trimming removed 0 bases from V and 0 bases from J, with 10 bases in between. Germline V lookup: CDR1 MGHRA, CDR2 YSYEKL. CDR3 in DNA: TGCGCCAGCAGCCAAGATCAGGGATCTAGCACAGATACGCAGTATTTT. The encoded protein is CASSQDQGSSTDTQYF.

For the CDR3, the DNA is TGTGCCAGCAGCTTAGCTTACGGGACTAGCGGGGGGGAAGAGACCCAGTACTTC. Residues: CASSLAYGTSGGEETQYF. The V and J genes are TRBV7-6 and TRBJ2-5; 16 bases are a match to TRBD2. J gave up 3 bases and V 0 bases, and 4 bases lay outside the gene matches. Germline-derived CDR1 and CDR2 are SGHVS and FNYEAQ. The CDR3 is made up of 18 amino acids. Full variable domain (rest looked up from reference TRBV7-6 and TRBJ2-5): GAGVSQSPRYKVTKRGQDVALRCDPISGHVSLYWYRQALGQGPEFLTYFNYEAQQDKSGLPNDRFSAERPEGSISTLTIQRTEQRDSAMYRCASSLAYGTSGGEETQYFGPGTRLLVL.

This clone was observed a handful of times. The chain has TRBV25-1 and TRBJ2-3; no clear D. Germline CDR1 and CDR2: MGHDK and SYGVNS. The CDR3 extends over 13 amino acids. Trimming removed 3 bases at V and 4 bases at J, with 8 bases between. The DNA of the CDR3 is TGTGCCAGCAGTGACTCCTGGGCAGATACGCAGTATTTT. Its translation is CASSDSWADTQYF.

This chain uses TRBV6-5 with TRBJ1-5; 11 positions match TRBD1. V shed 3 bases, J shed 4 bases, and the junction held 2 bases outside the gene matches. In germline, CDR1 is MNHEY, CDR2 SVGAGI. The CDR3 is made up of 15 amino acids. The CDR3 spells CASSYGTGGNQPQHF. CDR3 in DNA: TGTGCCAGCAGTTATGGGACAGGGGGGAATCAGCCCCAGCATTTT.

This clone was seen once. The chain uses TRBV29-1 and TRBJ2-2, with 11 bases fitting TRBD1. Germline CDR1 SQVTM, CDR2 ANQGSEA. CDR3 length: 15 residues. V was clipped by 6 bases and J by 0 bases; unmatched bases: 3. CDR3 DNA sequence: TGCAGCGTCCGGGGACAGGGGGCGAACACCGGGGAGCTGTTTTTT. This encodes CSVRGQGANTGELFF.

This clone appeared a few times. The chain has TRBV7-2 and TRBJ2-7, with 7 positions matching TRBD2. CDR1 is SGHTA and CDR2 is FQGNSA in the germline V gene. Losses at the gene ends were 5 bases for V and 4 bases for J; bases not matched to a gene: 8. The CDR3 consists of 14 residues. The CDR3 loop is CASSVNREDYEQYF. The CDR3 bases are TGTGCCAGCAGCGTCAATCGGGAGGATTACGAGCAGTACTTC.

This chain links TRBV7-2 with TRBJ1-5; D may be TRBD1 (6 bases). Germline loops: CDR1 SGHTA, CDR2 FQGNSA. Trimming left V 7 bases short and J 4 bases short, with 14 bases between. The CDR3 has 14 amino acids. The CDR3 here is CASTTGQGNQPQHF. CDR3 sequence (DNA): TGTGCCAGCACCACAGGGCAGGGAAATCAGCCCCAGCATTTT.

In this sample, this clone turned up once. The chain employs TRBV19 and TRBJ2-2, with 11 bases identical to TRBD2. Germline CDR1 and CDR2: LNHDA and SQIVND (reference sequence). This CDR3 contains 15 residues. The junction had 4 bases not matched to a gene; V was cut back by 1 base and J by 9 bases. DNA of the CDR3: TGTGCCAGTAGTATAGGGCTAGCGGGAGGAAGGGAGCTGTTTTTT. Protein product: CASSIGLAGGRELFF.

As to this clone: Other DNA sequences within the sample encode an identical CDR3. The chain links TRBV20-1 to TRBJ2-5; no firm D call. The CDR3 is 10 amino acids. The V gene lost 0 bases and the J gene lost 4 bases, with 0 bases spanning the gap. Germline loops: CDR1 DFQATT, CDR2 SNEGSKA (reference sequence). CDR3 bases: TGCAGTGCTAGAGAAGAGACCCAGTACTTC. This translates into CSAREETQYF.

The chain joins TRBV28 to TRBJ2-7; D ambiguous. The CDR3 runs to 12 residues. The V gene's germline CDR1 is MDHEN and CDR2 SYDVKM. Trimming cost V 5 bases and J 4 bases, with 9 bases left between them. For the CDR3, the DNA is TGTGCCAGCAGTGGCCCGCCGTACGAGCAGTACGTC. The encoded protein is CASSGPPYEQYV.